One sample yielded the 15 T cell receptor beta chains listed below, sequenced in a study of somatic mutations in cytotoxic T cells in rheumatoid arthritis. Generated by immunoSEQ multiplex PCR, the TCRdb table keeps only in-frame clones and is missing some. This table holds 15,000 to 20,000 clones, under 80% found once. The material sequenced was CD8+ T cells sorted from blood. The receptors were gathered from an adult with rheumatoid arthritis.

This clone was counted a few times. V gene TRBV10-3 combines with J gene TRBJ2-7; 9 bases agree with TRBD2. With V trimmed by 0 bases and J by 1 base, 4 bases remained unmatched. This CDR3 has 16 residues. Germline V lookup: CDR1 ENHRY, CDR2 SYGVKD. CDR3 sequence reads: CAISESPREGSYEQYF. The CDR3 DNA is TGTGCCATCAGTGAGTCACCGCGGGAGGGTTCCTACGAGCAGTACTTC.

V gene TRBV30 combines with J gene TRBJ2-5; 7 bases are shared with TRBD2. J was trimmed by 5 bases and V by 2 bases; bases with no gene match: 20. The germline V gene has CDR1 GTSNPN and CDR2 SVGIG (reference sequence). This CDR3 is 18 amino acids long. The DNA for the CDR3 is TGTGCCTGGAGTCCCCTAAGCGGGGTAGCGGTTAGTAGGGAGACCCAGTACTTC. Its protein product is CAWSPLSGVAVSRETQYF.

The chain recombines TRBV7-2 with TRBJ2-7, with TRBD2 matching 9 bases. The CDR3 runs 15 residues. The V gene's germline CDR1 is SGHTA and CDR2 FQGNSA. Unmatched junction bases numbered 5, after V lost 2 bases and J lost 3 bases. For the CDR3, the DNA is TGTGCCAGCAGCTTAAGACTAGCGGCCGGCTACGAGCAGTACTTC. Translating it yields CASSLRLAAGYEQYF. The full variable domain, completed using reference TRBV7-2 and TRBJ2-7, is GAGVSQSPSNKVTEKGKDVELRCDPISGHTALYWYRQSLGQGLEFLIYFQGNSAPDKSGLPSDRFSAERTGGSVSTLTIQRTQQEDSAVYLCASSLRLAAGYEQYFGPGTRLTVT.

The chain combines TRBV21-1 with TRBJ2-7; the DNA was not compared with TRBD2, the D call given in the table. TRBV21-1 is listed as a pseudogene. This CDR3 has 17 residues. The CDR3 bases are TGTGCCAGCAGCACAATCGTGAGTGGGAGCACGAACTACGAGCAGTACTTC. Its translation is CASSTIVSGSTNYEQYF.

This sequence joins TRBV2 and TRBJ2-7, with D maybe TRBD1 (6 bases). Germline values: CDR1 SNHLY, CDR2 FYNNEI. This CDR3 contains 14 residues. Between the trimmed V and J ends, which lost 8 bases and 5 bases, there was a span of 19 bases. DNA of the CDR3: TGTGCCAGCGGACACCCCAATACAGGGAACGAGCAGTACTTC. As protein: CASGHPNTGNEQYF. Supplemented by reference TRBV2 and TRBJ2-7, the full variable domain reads EPEVTQTPSHQVTQMGQEVILRCVPISNHLYFYWYRQILGQKVEFLVSFYNNEISEKSEIFDDQFSVERPDGSNFTLKIRSTKLEDSAMYFCASGHPNTGNEQYFGPGTRLTVT.

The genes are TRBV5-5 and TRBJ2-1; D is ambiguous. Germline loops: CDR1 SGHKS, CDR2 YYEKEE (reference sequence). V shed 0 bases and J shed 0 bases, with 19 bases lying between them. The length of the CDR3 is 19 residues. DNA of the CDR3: TGTGCCAGCAGCTTGGACGGACCGCTACCGGAGAGCTCCTACAATGAGCAGTTCTTC. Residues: CASSLDGPLPESSYNEQFF.

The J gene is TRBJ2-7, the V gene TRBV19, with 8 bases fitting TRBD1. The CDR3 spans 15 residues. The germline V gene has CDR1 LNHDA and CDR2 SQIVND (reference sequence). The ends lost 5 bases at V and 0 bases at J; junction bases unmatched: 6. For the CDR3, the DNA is TGTGCCAGTAGTCCCCGGGACAGGTACTCCTACGAGCAGTACTTC. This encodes CASSPRDRYSYEQYF.

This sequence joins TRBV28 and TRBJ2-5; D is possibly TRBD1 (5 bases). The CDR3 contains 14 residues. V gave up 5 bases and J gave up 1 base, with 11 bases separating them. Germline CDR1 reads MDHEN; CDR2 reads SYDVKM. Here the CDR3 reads CASSERGIQETQYF. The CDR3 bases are TGTGCCAGCAGTGAAAGGGGTATCCAAGAGACCCAGTACTTC.

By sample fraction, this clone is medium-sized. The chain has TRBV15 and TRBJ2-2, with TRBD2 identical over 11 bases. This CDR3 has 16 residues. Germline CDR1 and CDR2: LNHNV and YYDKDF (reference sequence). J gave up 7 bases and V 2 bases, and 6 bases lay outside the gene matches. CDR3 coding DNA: TGTGCCACCAGCAGACTTCTAGCGGGGGGCGGCGGGGAGCTGTTTTTT. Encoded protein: CATSRLLAGGGGELFF.

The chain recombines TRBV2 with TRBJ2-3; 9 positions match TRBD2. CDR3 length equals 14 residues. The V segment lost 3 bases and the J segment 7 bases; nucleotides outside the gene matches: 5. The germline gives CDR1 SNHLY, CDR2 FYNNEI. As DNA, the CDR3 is TGTGCCAGCAGTGAGGCGGGAGGGCCGTATACGCAGTATTTT. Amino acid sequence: CASSEAGGPYTQYF.

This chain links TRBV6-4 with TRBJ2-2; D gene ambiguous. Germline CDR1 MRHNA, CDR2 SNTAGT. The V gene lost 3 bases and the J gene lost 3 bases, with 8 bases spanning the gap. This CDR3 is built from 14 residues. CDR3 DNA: TGTGCCAGCAGTGAAGGGCAGGACACCGGGGAGCTGTTTTTT. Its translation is CASSEGQDTGELFF.

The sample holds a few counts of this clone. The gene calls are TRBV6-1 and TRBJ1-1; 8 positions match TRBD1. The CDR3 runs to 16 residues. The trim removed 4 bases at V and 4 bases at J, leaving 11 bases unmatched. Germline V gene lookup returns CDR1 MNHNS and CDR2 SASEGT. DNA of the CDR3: TGTGCCAGCAGTGCGAGAACAGGGGGAAGGCGCACTGAAGCTTTCTTT. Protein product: CASSARTGGRRTEAFF.

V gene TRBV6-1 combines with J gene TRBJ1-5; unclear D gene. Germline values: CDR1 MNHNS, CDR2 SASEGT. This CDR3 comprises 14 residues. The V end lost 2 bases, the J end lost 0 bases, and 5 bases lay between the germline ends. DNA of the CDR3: TGTGCCAGCAGTGAATTCTATAGCAATCAGCCCCAGCATTTT. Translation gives CASSEFYSNQPQHF.

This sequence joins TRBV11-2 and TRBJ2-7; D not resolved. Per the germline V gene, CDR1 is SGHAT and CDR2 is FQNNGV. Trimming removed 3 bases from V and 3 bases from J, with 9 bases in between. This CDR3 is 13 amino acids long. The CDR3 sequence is CASSFGVVYEQYF. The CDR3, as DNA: TGTGCCAGCAGCTTCGGAGTAGTCTACGAGCAGTACTTC.

This CDR3 is CASRARGRLGEKLFF. The CDR3 coding sequence is TGTGCCAGTAGGGCCAGGGGGCGTCTAGGGGAAAAACTGTTTTTT. This chain uses TRBV19 with TRBJ1-4; 8 bases line up with TRBD1. Germline V gene lookup returns CDR1 LNHDA and CDR2 SQIVND (reference sequence). The CDR3 runs to 15 residues. The J segment lost 8 bases and the V segment lost 6 bases, leaving 11 bases of the junction unmatched.